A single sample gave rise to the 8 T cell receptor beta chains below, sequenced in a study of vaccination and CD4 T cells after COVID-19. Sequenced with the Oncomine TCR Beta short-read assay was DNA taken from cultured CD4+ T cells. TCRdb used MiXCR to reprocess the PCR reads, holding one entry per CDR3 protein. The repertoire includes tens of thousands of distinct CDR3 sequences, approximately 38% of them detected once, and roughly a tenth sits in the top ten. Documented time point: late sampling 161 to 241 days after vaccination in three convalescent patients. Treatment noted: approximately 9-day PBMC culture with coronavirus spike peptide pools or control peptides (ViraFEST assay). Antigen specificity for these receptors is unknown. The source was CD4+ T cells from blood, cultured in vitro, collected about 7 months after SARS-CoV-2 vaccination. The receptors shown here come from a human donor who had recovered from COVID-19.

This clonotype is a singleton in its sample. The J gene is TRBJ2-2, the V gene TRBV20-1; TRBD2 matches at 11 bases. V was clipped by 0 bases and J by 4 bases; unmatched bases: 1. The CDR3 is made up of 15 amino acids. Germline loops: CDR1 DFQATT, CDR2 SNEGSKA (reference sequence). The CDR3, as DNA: TGCAGTGCTAGAGATAGCGGGAGGGCCACCGGGGAGCTGTTTTTT. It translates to CSARDSGRATGELFF.

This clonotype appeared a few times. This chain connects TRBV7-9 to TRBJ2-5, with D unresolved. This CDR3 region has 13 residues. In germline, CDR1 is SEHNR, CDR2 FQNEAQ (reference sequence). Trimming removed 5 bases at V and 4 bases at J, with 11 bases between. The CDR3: CASSPRGAETQYF. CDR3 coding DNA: TGTGCCAGCAGCCCACGAGGAGCAGAGACCCAGTACTTC.

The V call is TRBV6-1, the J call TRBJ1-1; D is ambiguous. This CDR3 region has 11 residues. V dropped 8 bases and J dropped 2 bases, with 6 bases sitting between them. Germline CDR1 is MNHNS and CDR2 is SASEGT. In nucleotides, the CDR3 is TGTGCCAGCCTCAGAAACACTGAAGCTTTCTTT. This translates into CASLRNTEAFF.

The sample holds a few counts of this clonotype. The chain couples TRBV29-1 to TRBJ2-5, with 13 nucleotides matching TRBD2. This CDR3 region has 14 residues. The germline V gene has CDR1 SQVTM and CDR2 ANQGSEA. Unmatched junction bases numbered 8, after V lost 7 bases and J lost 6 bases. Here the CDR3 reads CSGARTSGSQTQYF. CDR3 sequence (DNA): TGCAGCGGAGCACGGACTAGCGGGAGCCAGACCCAGTACTTC.

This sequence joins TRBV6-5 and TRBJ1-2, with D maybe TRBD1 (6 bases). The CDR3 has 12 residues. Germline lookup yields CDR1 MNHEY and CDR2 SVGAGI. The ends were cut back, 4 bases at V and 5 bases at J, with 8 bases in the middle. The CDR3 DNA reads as TGTGCCAGCAGTTCCGGACAGTATGGCTACACCTTC. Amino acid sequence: CASSSGQYGYTF.

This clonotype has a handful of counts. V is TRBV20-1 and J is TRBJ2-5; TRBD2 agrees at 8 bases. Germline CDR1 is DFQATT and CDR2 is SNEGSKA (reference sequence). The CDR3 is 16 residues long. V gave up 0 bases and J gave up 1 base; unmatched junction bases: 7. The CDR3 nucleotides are TGCAGTGCTAGAGATGTTTCGGGAGGGGCCCAAGAGACCCAGTACTTC. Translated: CSARDVSGGAQETQYF.

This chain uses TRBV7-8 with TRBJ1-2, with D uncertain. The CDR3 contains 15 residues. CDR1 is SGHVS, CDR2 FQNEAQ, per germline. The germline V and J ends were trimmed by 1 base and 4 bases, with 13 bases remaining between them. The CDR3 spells CASSLDIGGGYGYTF. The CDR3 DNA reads TGTGCCAGCAGCTTAGATATAGGCGGCGGCTATGGCTACACCTTC. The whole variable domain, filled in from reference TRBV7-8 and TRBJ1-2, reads GAGVSQSPRYKVAKRGQDVALRCDPISGHVSLFWYQQALGQGPEFLTYFQNEAQLDKSGLPSDRFFAERPEGSVSTLKIQRTQQEDSAVYLCASSLDIGGGYGYTFGSGTRLTVV.

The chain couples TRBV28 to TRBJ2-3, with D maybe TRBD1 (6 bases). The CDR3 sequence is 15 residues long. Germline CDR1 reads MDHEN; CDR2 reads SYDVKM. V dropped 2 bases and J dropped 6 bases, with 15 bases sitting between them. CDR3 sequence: CASSLNPPGQDTQYF. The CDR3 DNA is TGTGCCAGCAGTTTAAACCCCCCCGGACAGGATACGCAGTATTTT.